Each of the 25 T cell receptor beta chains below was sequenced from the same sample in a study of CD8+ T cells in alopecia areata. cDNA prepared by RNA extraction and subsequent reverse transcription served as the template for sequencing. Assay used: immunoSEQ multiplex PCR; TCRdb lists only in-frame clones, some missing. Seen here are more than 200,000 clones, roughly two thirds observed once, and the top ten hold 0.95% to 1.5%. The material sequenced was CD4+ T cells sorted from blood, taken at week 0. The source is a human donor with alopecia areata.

The CDR3 reads CASSDGLYNEQFF. DNA of the CDR3: TGTGCCAGCAGTGACGGGCTTTACAATGAGCAGTTCTTC. This chain connects TRBV6-4 to TRBJ2-1; D is undetermined. The CDR3 loop spans 13 amino acids. Germline CDR1 MRHNA, CDR2 SNTAGT. V lost 2 bases and J 4 bases, leaving 6 bases between the germline ends.

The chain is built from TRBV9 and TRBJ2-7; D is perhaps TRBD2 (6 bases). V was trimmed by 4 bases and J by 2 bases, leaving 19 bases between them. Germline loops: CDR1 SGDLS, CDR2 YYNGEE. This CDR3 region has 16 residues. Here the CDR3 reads CASSLDNLAGPYEQYF. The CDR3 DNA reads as TGTGCCAGCAGCCTTGATAATCTGGCGGGGCCCTACGAGCAGTACTTC.

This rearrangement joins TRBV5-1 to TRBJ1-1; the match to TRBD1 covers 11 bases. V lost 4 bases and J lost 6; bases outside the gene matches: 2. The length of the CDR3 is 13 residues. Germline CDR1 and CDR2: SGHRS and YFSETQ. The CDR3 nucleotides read TGCGCCAGCAGCAGGGGACAGGGGGCTGAAGCTTTCTTT. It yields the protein CASSRGQGAEAFF.

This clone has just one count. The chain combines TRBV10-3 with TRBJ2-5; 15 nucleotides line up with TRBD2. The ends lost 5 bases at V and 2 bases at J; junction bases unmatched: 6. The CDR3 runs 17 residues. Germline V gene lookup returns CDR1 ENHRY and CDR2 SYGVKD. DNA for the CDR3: TGTGCCATCAGTAAAGGGACTAGCGGGGGGATTCAAGAGACCCAGTACTTC. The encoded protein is CAISKGTSGGIQETQYF.

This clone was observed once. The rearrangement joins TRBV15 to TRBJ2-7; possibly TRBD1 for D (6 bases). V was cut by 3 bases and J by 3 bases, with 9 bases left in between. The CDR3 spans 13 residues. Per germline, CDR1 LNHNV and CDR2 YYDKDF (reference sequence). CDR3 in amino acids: CATSRGQLYEQYF. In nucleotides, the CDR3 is TGTGCCACCAGCAGGGGACAACTCTACGAGCAGTACTTC.

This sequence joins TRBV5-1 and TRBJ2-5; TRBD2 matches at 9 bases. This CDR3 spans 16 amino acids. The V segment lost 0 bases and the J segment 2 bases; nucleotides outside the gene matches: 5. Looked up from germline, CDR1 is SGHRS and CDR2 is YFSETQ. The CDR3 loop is CASSLVGTSHQETQYF. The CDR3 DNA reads TGCGCCAGCAGCTTGGTGGGGACTAGCCATCAAGAGACCCAGTACTTC.

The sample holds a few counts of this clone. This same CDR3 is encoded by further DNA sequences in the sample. CDR3 in amino acids: CATSREGGYEQYF. As DNA, the CDR3 is TGTGCCACCAGCAGAGAGGGGGGCTACGAGCAGTACTTC. The chain links TRBV15 to TRBJ2-7; weak D call: TRBD2 (6 bases). V lost 0 bases to trimming and J lost 3 bases, with 6 bases between them. The CDR3 length is 13 residues. CDR1 is LNHNV, CDR2 YYDKDF, per germline (reference sequence).

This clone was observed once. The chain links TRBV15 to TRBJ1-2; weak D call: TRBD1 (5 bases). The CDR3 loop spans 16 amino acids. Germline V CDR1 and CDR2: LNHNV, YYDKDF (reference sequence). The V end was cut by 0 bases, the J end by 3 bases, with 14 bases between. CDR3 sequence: CATSREDGRAHYGYTF. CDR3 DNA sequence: TGTGCCACCAGCAGAGAGGATGGCAGGGCTCACTATGGCTACACCTTC.

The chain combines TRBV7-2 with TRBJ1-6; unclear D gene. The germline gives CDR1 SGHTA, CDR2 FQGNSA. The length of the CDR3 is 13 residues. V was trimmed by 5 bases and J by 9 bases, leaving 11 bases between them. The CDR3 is CASSQEAFSPLHF. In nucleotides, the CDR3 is TGTGCCAGCAGCCAAGAGGCGTTTTCACCCCTCCACTTT.

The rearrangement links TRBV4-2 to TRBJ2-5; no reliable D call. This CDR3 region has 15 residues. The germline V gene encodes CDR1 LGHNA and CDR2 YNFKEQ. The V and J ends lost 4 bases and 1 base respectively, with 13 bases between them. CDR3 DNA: TGTGCCAGCAGCCTGGGCAATCAGCCCCAAGAGACCCAGTACTTC. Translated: CASSLGNQPQETQYF.

CDR3 amino acids: CAWRPPGTHPEQYF. The CDR3 bases are TGTGCCTGGAGGCCTCCGGGAACACACCCCGAGCAGTACTTC. This chain uses TRBV30 with TRBJ2-7; TRBD2 is a possible D gene (5 bases). CDR3 length equals 14 residues. Germline assignment: CDR1 GTSNPN and CDR2 SVGIG (reference sequence). V lost 3 bases to trimming and J lost 6 bases, with 18 bases between them.

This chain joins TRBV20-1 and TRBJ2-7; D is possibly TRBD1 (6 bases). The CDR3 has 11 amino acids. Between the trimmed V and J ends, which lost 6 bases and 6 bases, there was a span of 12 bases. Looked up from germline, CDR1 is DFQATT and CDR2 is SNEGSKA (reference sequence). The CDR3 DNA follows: TGCAGTGCCGTGCAGGGGTCCGAGCAGTACTTC. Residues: CSAVQGSEQYF.

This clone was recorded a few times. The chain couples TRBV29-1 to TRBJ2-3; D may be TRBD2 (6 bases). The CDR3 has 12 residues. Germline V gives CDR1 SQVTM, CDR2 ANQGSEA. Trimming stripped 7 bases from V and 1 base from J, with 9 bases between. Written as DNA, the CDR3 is TGCAGCGGGGGACTCGGCACAGATACGCAGTATTTT. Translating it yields CSGGLGTDTQYF.

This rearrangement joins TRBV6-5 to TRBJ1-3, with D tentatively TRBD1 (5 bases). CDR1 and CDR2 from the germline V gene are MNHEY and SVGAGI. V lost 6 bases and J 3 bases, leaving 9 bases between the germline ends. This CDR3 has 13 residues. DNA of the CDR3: TGTGCCAGCAGGCCTACAGGTGGAAACACCATATATTTT. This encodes CASRPTGGNTIYF.

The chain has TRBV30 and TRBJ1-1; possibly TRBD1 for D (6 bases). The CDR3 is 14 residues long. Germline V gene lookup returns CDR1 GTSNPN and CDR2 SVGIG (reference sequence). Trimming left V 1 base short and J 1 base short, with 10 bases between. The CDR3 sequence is CAWSALTGNTEAFF. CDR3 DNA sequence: TGTGCCTGGAGTGCCCTGACAGGGAACACTGAAGCTTTCTTT.

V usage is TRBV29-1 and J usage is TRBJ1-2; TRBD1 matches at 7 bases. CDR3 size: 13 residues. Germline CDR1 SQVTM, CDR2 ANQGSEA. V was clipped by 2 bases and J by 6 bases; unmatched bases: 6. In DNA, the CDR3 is TGCAGCGTTGAATTTGACAGGGTCGATGGCTACACCTTC. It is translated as CSVEFDRVDGYTF.

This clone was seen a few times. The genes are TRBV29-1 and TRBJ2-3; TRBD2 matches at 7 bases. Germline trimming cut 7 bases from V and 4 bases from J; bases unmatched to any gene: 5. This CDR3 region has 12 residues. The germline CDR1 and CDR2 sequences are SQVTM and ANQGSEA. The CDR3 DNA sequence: TGCAGCGCGAGGCTAGCGGCAGATACGCAGTATTTT. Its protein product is CSARLAADTQYF.

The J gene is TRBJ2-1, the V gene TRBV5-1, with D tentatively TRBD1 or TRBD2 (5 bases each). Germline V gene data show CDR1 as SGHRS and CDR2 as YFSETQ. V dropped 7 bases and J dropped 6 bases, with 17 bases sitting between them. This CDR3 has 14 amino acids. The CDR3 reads CASLPGPGGNEQFF. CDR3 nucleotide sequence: TGCGCCAGCCTCCCCGGGCCTGGGGGCAATGAGCAGTTCTTC.

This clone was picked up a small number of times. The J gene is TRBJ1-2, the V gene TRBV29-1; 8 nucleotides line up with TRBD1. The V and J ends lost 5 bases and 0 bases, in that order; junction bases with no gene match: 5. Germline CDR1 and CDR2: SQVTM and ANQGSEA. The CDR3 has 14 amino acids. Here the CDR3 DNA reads TGCAGCGTTAGGACAGGGTCAGCTAACTATGGCTACACCTTC. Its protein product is CSVRTGSANYGYTF.

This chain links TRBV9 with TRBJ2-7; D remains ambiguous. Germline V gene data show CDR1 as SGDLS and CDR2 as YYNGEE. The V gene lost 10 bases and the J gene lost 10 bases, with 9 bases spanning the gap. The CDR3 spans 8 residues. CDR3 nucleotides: TGTGCCTCTCACTACCAGTACTTC. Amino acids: CASHYQYF. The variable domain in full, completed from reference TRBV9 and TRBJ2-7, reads DSGVTQTPKHLITATGQRVTLRCSPRSGDLSVYWYQQSLDQGLQFLIQYYNGEERAKGNILERFSAQQFPDLHSELNLSSLELGDSALYFCASHYQYFGPGTRLTVT.

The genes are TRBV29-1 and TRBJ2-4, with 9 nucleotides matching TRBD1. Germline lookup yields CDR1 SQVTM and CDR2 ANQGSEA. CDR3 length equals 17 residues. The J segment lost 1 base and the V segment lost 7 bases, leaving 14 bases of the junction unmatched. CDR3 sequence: CSARTGARLRAKNIQYF. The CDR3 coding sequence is TGCAGCGCTCGGACAGGGGCGAGGCTTCGGGCCAAAAACATTCAGTACTTC.

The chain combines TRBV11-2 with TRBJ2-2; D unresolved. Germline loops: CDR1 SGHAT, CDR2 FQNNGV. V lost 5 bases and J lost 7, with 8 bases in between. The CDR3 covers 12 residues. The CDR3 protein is CASSPMIGELFF. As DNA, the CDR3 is TGTGCCAGCAGCCCGATGATCGGGGAGCTGTTTTTT.

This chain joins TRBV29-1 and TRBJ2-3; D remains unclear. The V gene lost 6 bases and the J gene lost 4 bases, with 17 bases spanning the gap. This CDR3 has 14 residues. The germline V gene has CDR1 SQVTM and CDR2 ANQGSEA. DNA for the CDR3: TGCAGCGTCTCCATACAAAATCGGGCAGATACGCAGTATTTT. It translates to CSVSIQNRADTQYF.

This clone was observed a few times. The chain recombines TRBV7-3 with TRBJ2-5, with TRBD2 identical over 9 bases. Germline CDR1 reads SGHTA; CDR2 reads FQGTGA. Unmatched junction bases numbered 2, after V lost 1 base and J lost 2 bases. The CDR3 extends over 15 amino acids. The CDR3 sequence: CASSLRLAGQETQYF. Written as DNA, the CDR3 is TGTGCCAGCAGCTTAAGGCTAGCGGGGCAAGAGACCCAGTACTTC.

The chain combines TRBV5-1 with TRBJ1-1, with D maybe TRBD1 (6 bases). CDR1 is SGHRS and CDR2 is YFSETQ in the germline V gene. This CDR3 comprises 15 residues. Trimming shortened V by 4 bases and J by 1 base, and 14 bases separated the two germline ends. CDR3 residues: CASSQGSLGNTEAFF. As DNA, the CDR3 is TGCGCCAGCAGCCAGGGGAGTTTAGGGAACACTGAAGCTTTCTTT.